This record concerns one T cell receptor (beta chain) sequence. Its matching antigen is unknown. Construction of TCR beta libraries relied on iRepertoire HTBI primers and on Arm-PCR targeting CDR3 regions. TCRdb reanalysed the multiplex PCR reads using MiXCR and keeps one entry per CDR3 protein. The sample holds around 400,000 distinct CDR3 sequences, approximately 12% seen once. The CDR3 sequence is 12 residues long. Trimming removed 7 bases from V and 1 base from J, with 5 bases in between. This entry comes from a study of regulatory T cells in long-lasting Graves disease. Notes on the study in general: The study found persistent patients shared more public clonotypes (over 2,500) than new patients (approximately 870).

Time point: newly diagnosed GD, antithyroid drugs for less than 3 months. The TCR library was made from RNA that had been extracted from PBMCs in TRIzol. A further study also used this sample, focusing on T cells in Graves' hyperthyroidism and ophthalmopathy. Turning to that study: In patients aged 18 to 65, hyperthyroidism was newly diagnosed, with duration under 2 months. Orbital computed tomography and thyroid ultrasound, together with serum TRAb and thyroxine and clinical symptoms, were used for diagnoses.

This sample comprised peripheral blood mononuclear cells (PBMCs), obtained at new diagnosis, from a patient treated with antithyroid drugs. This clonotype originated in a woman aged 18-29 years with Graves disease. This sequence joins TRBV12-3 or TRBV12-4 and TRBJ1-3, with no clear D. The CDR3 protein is CASISSGNTIYF. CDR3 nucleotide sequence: TGTGCCAGCATCTCTTCTGGAAACACCATATATTTT.